This T cell receptor beta chain originates from a study of T cell changes during pregnancy in multiple sclerosis (dated by TCRdb to the late 2010s). About the investigation overall: The study examined how the T cell repertoire changed over the course of pregnancy in women with multiple sclerosis.

The germline V gene (reference sequence) sets CDR1 to SEHNR and CDR2 to FQNEAQ. For this chain, trimming is 5 bases at the V end and 0 bases at the J end, and the number of junction bases without a gene match is 8. The CDR3 spans 17 residues, from the cysteine through the phenylalanine. The read is trimmed to its CDR3 DNA, 51 bases read in frame from base 1. Concerning this clone itself: The antigen this receptor binds is unknown. No much larger clone exists at a distance of one base, and base qualities are not known.

To prepare the library, the immunoSEQ multiplex PCR assay was applied. TCRdb obtained this table from immuneACCESS and retained in-frame rearrangements with V and J assigned. These tables miss some clones; where compared with another copy, unresolved V genes account for less than half of the shortfall, and the remainder is unexplained. A total of approximately 44,000 clones appear in this sample, about 90% of them only once. The top ten hold 0.7% to 0.95% of the sample. The clonotype was recovered from a female donor with multiple sclerosis, enrolled in a pregnancy study. Sequences were derived from CD4+ T cells from peripheral blood mononuclear cells, sampled before pregnancy. The V and J genes are TRBV7-9 and TRBJ1-5; 9 bases in between match TRBD1. Read as DNA, the sequence is TGTGCCAGCAGCCGTTCCGGGACAGGGTTTAGCAATCAGCCCCAGCATTTT. It specifies CASSRSGTGFSNQPQHF.